Following are 26 T cell receptor beta chains from one sample sequenced in a study of T-cell reconstitution after alpha-beta-depleted transplantation in children. Molecular barcoding with unique molecular identifiers was used for the TCRbeta library. MiXCR was run by TCRdb on the PCR reads, yielding one entry per CDR3 protein. In the table there are fewer than 550,000 distinct CDR3 sequences, 11% of which are singletons. Source: PBMCs, mostly from graft donor cells, taken 180 days after TCRalphabeta/CD19-depleted stem cell transplant. All receptors come from a female patient between 2 and 10 years old who had a stem cell transplant for aplastic anemia, so the T cells may come from the graft donor.

This clonotype has just a few counts. V usage is TRBV12-3 or TRBV12-4 and J usage is TRBJ1-2, with a weak D call TRBD1 (5 bases). CDR3 length: 16 residues. Trimming pared 0 bases from V and 6 bases from J, leaving 17 bases between. This chain's CDR3 is CASSLAGGTQRHGYTF. The CDR3 DNA is TGTGCCAGCAGTTTAGCGGGGGGGACTCAACGGCATGGCTACACCTTC.

This clonotype was seen only a few times. CDR3 bases: TGTGCCAGCAAAGTCGAGCAGTACGTC. Translating it yields CASKVEQYV. J is TRBJ2-7 and V is TRBV25-1; no reliable D call. V was cut by 7 bases and J by 6 bases, with 4 bases left in between. From germline, CDR1 is MGHDK and CDR2 SYGVNS. This CDR3 comprises 9 residues.

This clonotype showed up just a few times. The chain recombines TRBV3-1 with TRBJ1-3; 8 positions match TRBD1. Trimming took 2 bases from V and 3 from J; bases not matched to a gene: 6. Germline CDR1 and CDR2: LGHDT and YNNKEL (reference sequence). The length of the CDR3 is 16 residues. The CDR3 protein is CASSQKDRGSGNTIYF. The CDR3 region has the DNA TGTGCCAGCAGCCAAAAAGACAGGGGCAGTGGAAACACCATATATTTT. The full variable domain, in which reference TRBV3-1 and TRBJ1-3 provide the parts outside the CDR3, is DTAVSQTPKYLVTQMGNDKSIKCEQNLGHDTMYWYKQDSKKFLKIMFSYNNKELIINETVPNRFSPKSPDKAHLNLHINSLELGDSAVYFCASSQKDRGSGNTIYFGEGSWLTVV.

The rearrangement links TRBV7-8 to TRBJ1-2; D is possibly TRBD1 (5 bases). The V gene lost 1 base and the J gene lost 5 bases, with 23 bases spanning the gap. This CDR3 is 18 amino acids long. Per the germline V gene, CDR1 is SGHVS and CDR2 is FQNEAQ. This CDR3 reads CASSLGIQDAEWEYGYTF. CDR3 coding DNA: TGTGCCAGCAGCTTAGGAATACAGGACGCGGAGTGGGAATATGGCTACACCTTC.

This clonotype was observed at least ten times. V is TRBV12-3 or TRBV12-4 and J is TRBJ2-1; D is undetermined. Trimming shortened V by 3 bases and J by 7 bases, and 7 bases separated the two germline ends. There are 12 residues in the CDR3. The CDR3 nucleotides are TGTGCCAGCAGTTTTCGTGGTAATGAGCAGTTCTTC. This gives the protein CASSFRGNEQFF.

This clonotype was seen only a few times. The chain uses TRBV5-6 and TRBJ2-1; D possibly corresponds to TRBD2 (6 bases). CDR1 and CDR2 from the germline V gene are SGHDT and YYEEEE. The CDR3 has 16 amino acids. Trimming removed 1 base at V and 4 bases at J, with 15 bases between. DNA of the CDR3: TGTGCCAGCAGCTTGCCCTTTGGCGGGGCATACAATGAGCAGTTCTTC. This sequence encodes CASSLPFGGAYNEQFF.

This clonotype was counted a few times. This chain connects TRBV25-1 to TRBJ1-5, with D hard to call. Trimming cost V 6 bases and J 1 base, with 13 bases left between them. The CDR3 has 15 amino acids. Germline V gene data show CDR1 as MGHDK and CDR2 as SYGVNS. The DNA for the CDR3 is TGTGCCAGCAGCCCCCCGGGAATAAGCAATCAGCCCCAGCATTTT. Encoded protein: CASSPPGISNQPQHF.

This clonotype was counted between two and nine times. This rearrangement joins TRBV28 to TRBJ2-3; the D is unclear. Germline V gene data show CDR1 as MDHEN and CDR2 as SYDVKM. The CDR3 is 15 residues long. Trimming took 3 bases from V and 1 from J, leaving 11 bases between them. CDR3 in amino acids: CASSFTEPGTDTQYF. CDR3 DNA sequence: TGTGCCAGCAGTTTCACGGAACCCGGCACAGATACGCAGTATTTT.

CDR3 loop: CASSPLGQGASKNIQYF. The CDR3 nucleotides read TGTGCCAGCAGTCCCCTGGGACAGGGGGCATCCAAAAACATTCAGTACTTC. The chain joins TRBV6-2 or TRBV6-3 to TRBJ2-4, with 12 positions matching TRBD1. The junction had 7 bases not matched to a gene; V was cut back by 5 bases and J by 2 bases. CDR1 and CDR2 from the germline V gene are MNHEY and SVGEGT. CDR3 length: 17 residues.

This chain connects TRBV3-1 to TRBJ2-7; D is unclear. The CDR3 length is 11 residues. V was clipped by 3 bases and J by 5 bases, with 5 bases between them. The germline CDR1 and CDR2 sequences are LGHDT and YNNKEL (reference sequence). The CDR3 protein is CASSHLDEQYF. The CDR3 nucleotides read TGTGCCAGCAGCCATCTTGACGAGCAGTACTTC.

The J gene is TRBJ2-1, the V gene TRBV21-1; the table's D call, TRBD1, has no DNA check behind it. TRBV21-1 is an annotated pseudogene. The CDR3 totals 12 residues. Here the CDR3 reads CASSNRTLQVLF. The CDR3 DNA follows: TGTGCCAGCAGCAATCGTACCCTACAGGTCCTCTTC.

V usage is TRBV6-2 or TRBV6-3 and J usage is TRBJ2-5; 8 nucleotides align to TRBD1. The length of the CDR3 is 16 residues. The J segment lost 2 bases and the V segment lost 0 bases, leaving 5 bases of the junction unmatched. CDR1 is MNHEY, CDR2 SVGEGT, per germline. The CDR3 protein is CASSYSRQGMQETQYF. CDR3 nucleotides: TGTGCCAGCAGTTACTCACGACAGGGGATGCAAGAGACCCAGTACTTC.

In its sample, this clonotype was seen many times. The J gene is TRBJ2-1, the V gene TRBV12-3 or TRBV12-4; D remains unclear. This CDR3 is 15 amino acids long. V lost 4 bases, J lost 2 bases, and 12 bases lay in between. In DNA, the CDR3 is TGTGCCAGCAGTTCCGACTTTTACACCTACAATGAGCAGTTCTTC. This translates into CASSSDFYTYNEQFF.

This clonotype showed up just a few times. This rearrangement joins TRBV7-2 to TRBJ2-3, with 9 bases identical to TRBD2. Germline V lookup: CDR1 SGHTA, CDR2 FQGNSA. The CDR3 sequence is 17 residues long. Trimming removed 5 bases from V and 3 bases from J; junction bases left unmatched: 12. CDR3 loop: CASSRLGREGRTDTQYF. The DNA for the CDR3 is TGTGCCAGCAGCCGATTAGGGCGGGAGGGCCGAACAGATACGCAGTATTTT. The full variable domain, rest sourced from reference TRBV7-2 and TRBJ2-3, is GAGVSQSPSNKVTEKGKDVELRCDPISGHTALYWYRQSLGQGLEFLIYFQGNSAPDKSGLPSDRFSAERTGGSVSTLTIQRTQQEDSAVYLCASSRLGREGRTDTQYFGPGTRLTVL.

At least ten counts were recorded for this clonotype. This sequence joins TRBV20-1 and TRBJ2-7, with a weak D call TRBD1 (5 bases). The CDR3 is 13 residues long. In germline, CDR1 is DFQATT, CDR2 SNEGSKA (reference sequence). V was clipped by 0 bases and J by 4 bases, with 10 bases between them. The CDR3 DNA follows: TGCAGTGCTAGAGAGGGGCCTCCTTACGAGCAGTACTTC. Protein sequence: CSAREGPPYEQYF.

This clonotype was counted between two and nine times. The chain is built from TRBV29-1 and TRBJ2-2; possibly TRBD1 for D (6 bases). Germline V gene lookup returns CDR1 SQVTM and CDR2 ANQGSEA. V was shortened by 5 bases and J by 6 bases, with 10 bases between the two germline ends. The CDR3 is made up of 12 amino acids. The CDR3 loop reads CSVSTGPGELFF. The CDR3 DNA sequence: TGCAGCGTTTCTACAGGGCCCGGGGAGCTGTTTTTT.

The sample holds many counts of this clonotype. The rearrangement joins TRBV18 to TRBJ2-3; no reliable D call. CDR3 size: 13 residues. V was cut by 2 bases and J by 4 bases, with 7 bases left in between. In germline, CDR1 is KGHSH, CDR2 LQKENI. CDR3 sequence reads: CASSPAGPDTQYF. The CDR3 coding sequence is TGTGCCAGCTCACCAGCCGGTCCAGATACGCAGTATTTT.

Only a few counts were recorded for this clonotype. This sequence joins TRBV20-1 and TRBJ1-3; TRBD1 might be the D (5 bases). Germline lookup yields CDR1 DFQATT and CDR2 SNEGSKA (reference sequence). The length of the CDR3 is 16 residues. V lost 2 bases to trimming and J lost 0 bases, with 14 bases between them. The CDR3 here is CSARKPRTSSGNTIYF. For the CDR3, the DNA is TGCAGTGCTAGAAAACCCCGGACAAGCTCTGGAAACACCATATATTTT.

Only a few counts were recorded for this clonotype. This chain links TRBV7-2 with TRBJ2-3; D may correspond to TRBD1 or TRBD2 (5 bases each). The CDR3 length is 15 residues. The V end lost 5 bases, the J end lost 2 bases, and 14 bases lay between the germline ends. Germline CDR1 reads SGHTA; CDR2 reads FQGNSA. Here the CDR3 reads CASSPGPTPTDTQYF. In DNA form, the CDR3 reads TGTGCCAGCAGCCCGGGGCCTACCCCCACAGATACGCAGTATTTT.

This clonotype has just a few counts. This chain connects TRBV5-1 to TRBJ2-4; D is undetermined. The V end lost 4 bases, the J end lost 2 bases, and 13 bases lay between the germline ends. CDR3 length: 15 amino acids. Germline values: CDR1 SGHRS, CDR2 YFSETQ. This CDR3 is CASSLSAFPKNIQYF. The DNA for the CDR3 is TGCGCCAGCAGCCTTTCGGCGTTTCCCAAAAACATTCAGTACTTC.

This clonotype showed up just a few times. The V gene is TRBV3-1, the J gene TRBJ2-2; 13 bases align to TRBD2. The CDR3 extends over 17 amino acids. Germline CDR1 is LGHDT and CDR2 is YNNKEL (reference sequence). The V and J ends lost 0 bases and 5 bases, in that order; junction bases with no gene match: 3. DNA for the CDR3: TGTGCCAGCAGCCAAGATGGACTAGCGGGAGTTACCGGGGAGCTGTTTTTT. Translation: CASSQDGLAGVTGELFF.

The chain carries TRBV6-2 or TRBV6-3 and TRBJ1-2; 8 bases are shared with TRBD1. Germline V gene lookup returns CDR1 MNHEY and CDR2 SVGEGT. The junction had 4 bases not matched to a gene; V was cut back by 8 bases and J by 5 bases. This CDR3 contains 12 residues. CDR3 residues: CASQQGAYGYTF. CDR3 sequence (DNA): TGTGCCAGCCAGCAGGGGGCGTATGGCTACACCTTC.

The chain carries TRBV5-1 and TRBJ1-1, with TRBD1 matching 7 bases. Looked up from germline, CDR1 is SGHRS and CDR2 is YFSETQ. V trimming: 5 bases; J trimming: 0 bases; junction bases outside the gene matches: 4. This CDR3 spans 14 amino acids. The CDR3 spells CASRRTGMNTEAFF. The DNA of the CDR3 is TGCGCCAGCAGGCGGACAGGTATGAACACTGAAGCTTTCTTT.

The chain combines TRBV20-1 with TRBJ2-5; the match to TRBD1 covers 7 bases. Germline V gene sequence: CDR1 DFQATT, CDR2 SNEGSKA (reference sequence). The CDR3 contains 17 residues. J lost 8 bases, V lost 0 bases, and 18 bases had no gene match. Here the CDR3 DNA reads TGCAGTGCTAGAGACCTACCCAGGGGGTTGGGAAAAGGAACCCAGTACTTC. Its protein product is CSARDLPRGLGKGTQYF.

The CDR3, as DNA: TGTGCCAGCAGGCCATGGGAGGGAGGGGGGACAGATACGCAGTATTTT. This gives the protein CASRPWEGGGTDTQYF. The gene calls are TRBV11-3 and TRBJ2-3; a possible D gene is TRBD2 (7 bases). The CDR3 has 16 amino acids. Trimming removed 6 bases at V and 3 bases at J, with 19 bases between. CDR1 SGHNT and CDR2 YENEEA come from the germline V gene.

This clonotype was observed many times. The genes are TRBV27 and TRBJ2-1; no clear D. Trimming cost V 7 bases and J 2 bases, with 12 bases left between them. CDR1 is MNHEY, CDR2 SMNVEV, per germline (reference sequence). There are 14 residues in the CDR3. This CDR3 is CASNPFGAYNEQFF. CDR3 nucleotide sequence: TGTGCCAGCAATCCCTTCGGAGCCTACAATGAGCAGTTCTTC.